This entry describes one T cell receptor beta chain. The authors' processing: Estimation of nucleated cell counts was performed using reference gene primer amplification. TCRdb's table, derived via immunoSEQ multiplex PCR, lists solely in-frame clones and lacks some. The DNA was the basis for D and trimming; V, J and clone size are from that table. The sample lists 170,000 or so clones, approximately 78% occurring once. All enrollees were about 18 to 100 years old and from about 24 US areas. Trimming at V came to 3 bases and at J to 2 bases, leaving 4 bases not matched to a gene. The germline gives CDR1 SGHNT, CDR2 YYREEE (reference sequence). CDR3 length: 16 residues. The data were taken from a study of blood T cell repertoires in COVID-19. Across the whole study: The United States, Italy and Spain were the sources of the acute and convalescent COVID-19 samples. The analysed material was cDNA or gDNA that came from T cells, B-cell-depleted T cells, or PBMCs.

This TCR derives from a woman in her forties or fifties who had recovered from COVID-19. Source material: PBMCs or T cells enriched from blood (not recorded which). The chain combines TRBV5-4 with TRBJ2-7; 14 nucleotides line up with TRBD2. DNA for the CDR3: TGTGCCAGCAGCTCTGGACTAGCGGGAGGCACCTACGAGCAGTACTTC. Amino acids: CASSSGLAGGTYEQYF.